The sequence of this TCR beta chain was determined in a study of blood T cells in healthy people across ages. General study points: Diversity of TCR beta per million T cells declined in a roughly linear way with age.

A J-beta primer mix and a sample-barcoded 5' primer were used in a second PCR of about 7 to 12 cycles. MiXCR, applied by TCRdb to the 5' RACE reads, yields one record per CDR3 protein. The table lists around 800,000 distinct CDR3 sequences, 20% to 30% of them singletons. CDR3 length equals 15 residues. The germline CDR1 and CDR2 sequences are SGDLS and YYNGEE. Note on this clonotype: The target antigen is unknown. An end of the junction does not agree with germline; a read error may underlie this.

This same sample was also taken into another study, of T cells of mothers and their children.

This TCR came from a boy under 18 in good health. Sequencing was done on a sample of blood. The genes are TRBV9 and TRBJ1-3; D gene uncertain. Here the CDR3 reads CASSVLGDWVPTTYF. The CDR3 nucleotides are TGTGCCAGCAGCGTACTGGGAGACTGGGTGCCCACCACATATTTT.